The clone carrying this T cell receptor (beta chain) was found once. No antigen is known for it. The sample originates from a study of cytomegalovirus exposure and HLA in healthy donors. Notes on the study in general: Roughly even sequencing depth across donors was the assumption behind the presence/absence analyses.

This CDR3 contains 20 residues. Trimming took 3 bases from V and 0 from J, leaving 26 bases between them. Germline lookup yields CDR1 LNHDA and CDR2 SQIVND (reference sequence). Use of 60 Vbeta and 13 Jbeta primers characterized the PCR. The repertoire was sequenced with immunoSEQ multiplex PCR; TCRdb's copy has only in-frame clones and lacks some. Here the sample spans around 140,000 clones, 80% to 90% being singletons. This chain links TRBV19 with TRBJ1-1; weak D call: TRBD1 (6 bases). The TCR sequence derives from a woman between 25 and 40 years old in good health and CMV-seronegative. Material: PBMCs. The CDR3 reads CASSMKGRTASRDMNTEAFF. The CDR3 DNA is TGTGCCAGTAGTATGAAGGGAAGGACAGCCTCCAGGGACATGAACACTGAAGCTTTCTTT.